What follows is one TCR beta chain and its context. Its antigen remains unidentified. These data come from a study of T cells in Graves' hyperthyroidism and ophthalmopathy. Findings and caveats of the study: With a median lead of about 6.9 months before onset, the model predicted ophthalmopathy.

Amplification of TCR beta CDR3 regions used RNA as the template. The HTBI set primed first-round TCR CDR3 RT-PCR. In TCRdb, the multiplex PCR reads were re-called with MiXCR into one record per CDR3 protein. The table lists hundreds of thousands of distinct CDR3 sequences, around 38% of them singletons, with 7.5% to 9.5% in the top ten. This CDR3 spans 15 amino acids. Looked up from germline, CDR1 is SNHLY and CDR2 is FYNNEI. V was cut by 7 bases and J by 0 bases, with 12 bases left in between. The chain carries TRBV2 and TRBJ2-2; D is unclear. The sequence derives from a man between 18 and 35 years old with Graves' hyperthyroidism. The sequencing input was blood. For the CDR3, the DNA is TGTGCCAGCACCCCTAGGGCGTCGAACACCGGGGAGCTGTTTTTT. Translation gives CASTPRASNTGELFF.